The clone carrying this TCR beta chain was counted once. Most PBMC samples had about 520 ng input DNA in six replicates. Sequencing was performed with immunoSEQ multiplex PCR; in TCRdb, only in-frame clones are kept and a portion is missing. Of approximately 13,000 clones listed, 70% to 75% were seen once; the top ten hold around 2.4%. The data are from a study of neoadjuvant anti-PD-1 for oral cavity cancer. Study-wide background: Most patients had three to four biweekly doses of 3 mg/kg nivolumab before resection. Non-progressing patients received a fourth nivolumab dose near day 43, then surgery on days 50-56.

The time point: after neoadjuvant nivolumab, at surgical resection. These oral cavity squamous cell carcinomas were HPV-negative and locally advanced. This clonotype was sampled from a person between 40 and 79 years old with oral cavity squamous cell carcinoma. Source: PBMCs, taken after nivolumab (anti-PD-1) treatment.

The CDR3 nucleotides are TGTGCCAGCAGTACAACCGGGCTTCGAGAAGAGACCCAGTACTTC. Its translation is CASSTTGLREETQYF. This sequence joins TRBV9 and TRBJ2-5; D gene unclear. The germline CDR1 and CDR2 sequences are SGDLS and YYNGEE. V was cut by 5 bases and J by 3 bases, with 17 bases left in between. The CDR3 runs 15 residues.